This entry is about one T cell receptor (beta chain). Purity of each sorted population was above 98%. The data stem from a study of beta chain features in type 1 diabetes. Every isolated RNA sample was fully reverse transcribed, so sequencing captured expressed TCRB transcripts. Clones were sequenced by immunoSEQ multiplex PCR, and TCRdb holds only the in-frame ones, with some missing. The sample lists roughly 140,000 clones, less than 8.5% occurring once. CDR3 length: 14 amino acids. Germline CDR1 and CDR2: SQVTM and ANQGSEA. J was trimmed by 4 bases and V by 3 bases; bases with no gene match: 7. The V and J genes are TRBV29-1 and TRBJ2-7; 9 bases agree with TRBD1. This TCR was sampled from a woman aged 30 to 39 in good health. Input material: central memory CD4+ T cells from blood. CDR3 protein: CSVEKGQGNYEQYF. As DNA, the CDR3 is TGCAGCGTTGAGAAGGGACAGGGCAATTACGAGCAGTACTTC.